The clone carrying this T cell receptor (beta chain) occurred a few times. Antigen specificity is unknown. This sample is part of a study of blood T cells in healthy people across ages. Through a sample-barcoded 5' primer and a J-beta primer mix, a second PCR was run for about 7 to 12 cycles. Each cDNA molecule, via a template-switch adaptor with 12 random nucleotides, was tagged. TCRdb processed the 5' RACE reads anew with MiXCR; each CDR3 protein has one entry. The sample shows roughly 1,700,000 distinct CDR3 sequences, 28% of them seen only once. Trimming shortened V by 5 bases and J by 8 bases, and 19 bases separated the two germline ends. The CDR3 length is 15 residues. Germline values: CDR1 MDHEN, CDR2 SYDVKM. Every participating donor contributed 8 to 10 milliliters of peripheral blood through a draw. The total RNA that was extracted per sample amounted to at least 5.5 micrograms. Study-wide results and caveats: Donor CMV status was unknown, possibly confounding expanded clonotype changes.

The sequenced sample was blood. J is TRBJ2-1 and V is TRBV28, with D perhaps being TRBD1 or TRBD2 (5 bases each). The sequence was collected from a woman aged 25 to 39 in good health. The CDR3 here is CASSLPGARPHEQFF. CDR3 sequence (DNA): TGTGCCAGCAGTCTCCCCGGGGCACGGCCCCATGAGCAGTTCTTC.